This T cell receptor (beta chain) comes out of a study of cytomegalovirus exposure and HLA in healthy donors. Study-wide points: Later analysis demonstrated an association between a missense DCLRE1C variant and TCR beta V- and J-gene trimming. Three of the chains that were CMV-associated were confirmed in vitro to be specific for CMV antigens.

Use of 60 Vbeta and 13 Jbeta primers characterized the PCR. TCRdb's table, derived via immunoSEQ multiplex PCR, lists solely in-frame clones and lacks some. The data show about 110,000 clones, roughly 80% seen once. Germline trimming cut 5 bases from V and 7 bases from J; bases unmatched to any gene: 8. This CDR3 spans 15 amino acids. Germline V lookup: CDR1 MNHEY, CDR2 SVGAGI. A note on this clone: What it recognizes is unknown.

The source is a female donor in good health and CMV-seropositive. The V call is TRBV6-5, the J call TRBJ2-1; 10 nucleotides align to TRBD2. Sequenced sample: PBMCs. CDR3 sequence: CASSRAGGLRNEQFF. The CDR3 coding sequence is TGTGCCAGCAGTCGAGCGGGGGGGCTACGGAATGAGCAGTTCTTC.